The 30 T cell receptor beta chains listed next were all sequenced from one sample in a study of monozygotic twins with inflammatory bowel disease. For each CDR3 protein, TCRdb gives one entry from its re-call of the 5' RACE reads, without DNA. This specimen shows 85,000 to 110,000 distinct CDR3 sequences; the ten leading clones hold 1.5% to 2%. Specimen: blood. These receptors originate from a human donor with ulcerative colitis or Crohn's disease, or a healthy co-twin of an affected twin (not recorded which).

This chain connects TRBV7-2 to TRBJ2-1; TCRdb's assignment of TRBD1 cannot be checked, as there is no DNA. In germline, CDR1 is SGHTA, CDR2 FQGNSA. This CDR3 comprises 15 residues. The CDR3 reads CASSPTGPTYNEQFF.

V usage is TRBV5-1 and J usage is TRBJ2-3; without DNA, the TCRdb call of TRBD1 cannot be checked. The V gene's germline CDR1 is SGHRS and CDR2 YFSETQ. This CDR3 spans 15 amino acids. CDR3: CASSGRGSLTDTQYF.

This chain links TRBV3-1 with TRBJ2-4. Germline V CDR1 and CDR2: LGHDT, YNNKEL (reference sequence). This CDR3 contains 14 residues. The CDR3 region is CASSQGALKNIQYF.

The V and J genes are TRBV13 and TRBJ2-1. Per germline, CDR1 PRHDT and CDR2 FYEKMQ (reference sequence). This CDR3 is 11 amino acids long. The CDR3 protein is CASSLGHEQFF.

The chain has TRBV19 and TRBJ2-2; the D gene TCRdb calls, TRBD2, cannot be checked with no DNA. Germline V gene data show CDR1 as LNHDA and CDR2 as SQIVND (reference sequence). The CDR3 sequence is 18 residues long. Here the CDR3 reads CASSIPRSSGVGTGELFF.

The gene calls are TRBV7-9 and TRBJ1-5; no DNA is available, so the TRBD1 call from TCRdb remains unchecked. The length of the CDR3 is 16 residues. Germline V gene data show CDR1 as SEHNR and CDR2 as FQNEAQ (reference sequence). CDR3 residues: CASSSRAADSNQPQHF.

The V and J genes are TRBV29-1 and TRBJ2-7. CDR1 SQVTM and CDR2 ANQGSEA come from the germline V gene. CDR3 length: 12 residues. CDR3: CSVDQASGEQYF.

V gene TRBV15 combines with J gene TRBJ2-7; absent DNA, TCRdb's TRBD1 call cannot be checked. Germline loops: CDR1 LNHNV, CDR2 YYDKDF (reference sequence). CDR3 size: 16 residues. The CDR3 here is CATSSLGTGKNYEQYF.

The V and J genes are TRBV12-3 or TRBV12-4 and TRBJ2-7; there is no DNA to check the TCRdb D call of TRBD1. CDR3 size: 13 residues. The CDR3 is CASSGDSSYEQYF.

This chain joins TRBV6-2 or TRBV6-3 and TRBJ2-5; TCRdb's D call, TRBD2, is unchecked because there is no DNA. Germline V gives CDR1 MNHEY, CDR2 SVGEGT. The CDR3 extends over 18 amino acids. CDR3 region: CASRPKTSGGPPQETQYF.

The chain carries TRBV4-3 and TRBJ2-1; TCRdb selects TRBD1, and the lack of DNA leaves this call unchecked. The CDR3 has 15 residues. CDR1 and CDR2 from the germline V gene are LGHNA and YSLEER. CDR3 region: CASSQVEGGINEQFF.

The CDR3 protein is CASRITGFTEAFF. This chain links TRBV5-1 with TRBJ1-1; the D call from TCRdb, TRBD1, cannot be confirmed without DNA. This CDR3 spans 13 amino acids. CDR1 and CDR2 (germline): SGHRS, YFSETQ. The full variable domain, its missing parts supplied by reference TRBV5-1 and TRBJ1-1, is KAGVTQTPRYLIKTRGQQVTLSCSPISGHRSVSWYQQTPGQGLQFLFEYFSETQRNKGNFPGRFSGRQFSNSRSEMNVSTLELGDSALYLCASRITGFTEAFFGQGTRLTVV.

J is TRBJ2-3 and V is TRBV6-1. The CDR3 length is 17 residues. Germline-derived CDR1 and CDR2 are MNHNS and SASEGT. CDR3 amino acids: CASSETHLARRTDTQYF.

The rearrangement uses TRBV25-1 and TRBJ2-2; no DNA is available, so the TRBD1 call from TCRdb remains unchecked. Germline CDR1 and CDR2: MGHDK and SYGVNS. This CDR3 is built from 15 residues. This CDR3 is CASSSDRGDTGELFF.

This chain links TRBV5-1 with TRBJ2-1; no DNA is available, so the TRBD1 call from TCRdb remains unchecked. The CDR3 has 14 residues. Germline CDR1 and CDR2: SGHRS and YFSETQ. The chain's CDR3 is CASSLSTGGREQFF. Full variable domain (remainder filled in from reference TRBV5-1 and TRBJ2-1): KAGVTQTPRYLIKTRGQQVTLSCSPISGHRSVSWYQQTPGQGLQFLFEYFSETQRNKGNFPGRFSGRQFSNSRSEMNVSTLELGDSALYLCASSLSTGGREQFFGPGTRLTVL.

This chain links TRBV5-1 with TRBJ2-7; TCRdb picks TRBD1, but there is no DNA to check that call. Germline CDR1 is SGHRS and CDR2 is YFSETQ. The CDR3 contains 13 residues. The CDR3 here is CASSLIGGSEQYF.

The chain has TRBV30 and TRBJ1-4. The CDR3 has 15 amino acids. Per the germline V gene, CDR1 is GTSNPN and CDR2 is SVGIG (reference sequence). CDR3: CAWSPPPATNEKLFF.

CDR3 protein: CASSHNRGLGYGYTF. This rearrangement joins TRBV7-2 to TRBJ1-2; the TCRdb call, TRBD1, lacks DNA for checking. This CDR3 is 15 amino acids long. Germline-derived CDR1 and CDR2 are SGHTA and FQGNSA. Full variable domain (missing parts from reference TRBV7-2 and TRBJ1-2): GAGVSQSPSNKVTEKGKDVELRCDPISGHTALYWYRQSLGQGLEFLIYFQGNSAPDKSGLPSDRFSAERTGGSVSTLTIQRTQQEDSAVYLCASSHNRGLGYGYTFGSGTRLTVV.

The rearrangement joins TRBV5-1 to TRBJ2-3; TCRdb calls TRBD1, which cannot be checked without DNA. Per germline, CDR1 SGHRS and CDR2 YFSETQ. CDR3 size: 15 residues. The CDR3 loop reads CASSSPGTGGDTQYF. The variable domain in full, with the rest retrieved from reference TRBV5-1 and TRBJ2-3, is KAGVTQTPRYLIKTRGQQVTLSCSPISGHRSVSWYQQTPGQGLQFLFEYFSETQRNKGNFPGRFSGRQFSNSRSEMNVSTLELGDSALYLCASSSPGTGGDTQYFGPGTRLTVL.

The V and J genes are TRBV29-1 and TRBJ1-2; no DNA is available, so the TRBD1 call from TCRdb remains unchecked. The CDR3 is made up of 14 amino acids. Germline V gives CDR1 SQVTM, CDR2 ANQGSEA. CDR3 residues: CSVDGTGANYGYTF.

This chain joins TRBV7-2 and TRBJ2-1; TCRdb's assignment of TRBD2 cannot be checked, as there is no DNA. Germline V CDR1 and CDR2: SGHTA, FQGNSA. CDR3 size: 17 residues. The CDR3 region is CASSLDGPSGGHNEQFF. The full variable domain, completed using reference TRBV7-2 and TRBJ2-1, is GAGVSQSPSNKVTEKGKDVELRCDPISGHTALYWYRQSLGQGLEFLIYFQGNSAPDKSGLPSDRFSAERTGGSVSTLTIQRTQQEDSAVYLCASSLDGPSGGHNEQFFGPGTRLTVL.

V gene TRBV20-1 combines with J gene TRBJ1-1. There are 12 residues in the CDR3. Germline V gene sequence: CDR1 DFQATT, CDR2 SNEGSKA (reference sequence). The CDR3 loop reads CSASKRSYEAFF.

The CDR3 protein is CASSPTVAETQYF. V gene TRBV5-5 combines with J gene TRBJ2-5. In germline, CDR1 is SGHKS, CDR2 YYEKEE (reference sequence). This CDR3 has 13 amino acids.

The rearrangement joins TRBV7-2 to TRBJ2-7. Germline values: CDR1 SGHTA, CDR2 FQGNSA. The CDR3 is made up of 14 amino acids. The CDR3 sequence is CASSLVASGYEQYF.

The chain uses TRBV24-1 and TRBJ2-5; the TRBD1 assignment by TCRdb is unverifiable without DNA. The CDR3 is made up of 14 amino acids. CDR1 is KGHDR, CDR2 SFDVKD, per germline. The CDR3 region is CVTSTGQGQETQYF.

The chain joins TRBV6-1 to TRBJ1-1; TCRdb's D call, TRBD1, is unchecked because there is no DNA. In germline, CDR1 is MNHNS, CDR2 SASEGT. This CDR3 spans 13 amino acids. This chain's CDR3 is CASSDTPGTEAFF.

The rearrangement links TRBV28 to TRBJ1-1; TCRdb names TRBD1, which stays unverified in the absence of DNA. Germline V gene lookup returns CDR1 MDHEN and CDR2 SYDVKM. CDR3 length equals 14 residues. CDR3 loop: CASSLMTGGFRAFF.

The chain uses TRBV12-3 or TRBV12-4 and TRBJ2-7; the TCRdb call, TRBD1, lacks DNA for checking. The CDR3 is made up of 12 amino acids. The CDR3 protein is CASSWGGIEQYF.

The chain joins TRBV6-1 to TRBJ1-5; TCRdb indicates TRBD1, and absent DNA this call remains unverified. Germline V CDR1 and CDR2: MNHNS, SASEGT. This CDR3 is built from 16 residues. The CDR3 region is CASSPLTGFWDQPQHF.

The genes are TRBV5-5 and TRBJ1-1; the D gene TCRdb calls, TRBD1, cannot be checked with no DNA. Germline V gene sequence: CDR1 SGHKS, CDR2 YYEKEE (reference sequence). The CDR3 contains 14 residues. CDR3 loop: CASSQRDRLIEAFF. Complete variable domain (other parts from reference TRBV5-5 and TRBJ1-1): DAGVTQSPTHLIKTRGQQVTLRCSPISGHKSVSWYQQVLGQGPQFIFQYYEKEERGRGNFPDRFSARQFPNYSSELNVNALLLGDSALYLCASSQRDRLIEAFFGQGTRLTVV.